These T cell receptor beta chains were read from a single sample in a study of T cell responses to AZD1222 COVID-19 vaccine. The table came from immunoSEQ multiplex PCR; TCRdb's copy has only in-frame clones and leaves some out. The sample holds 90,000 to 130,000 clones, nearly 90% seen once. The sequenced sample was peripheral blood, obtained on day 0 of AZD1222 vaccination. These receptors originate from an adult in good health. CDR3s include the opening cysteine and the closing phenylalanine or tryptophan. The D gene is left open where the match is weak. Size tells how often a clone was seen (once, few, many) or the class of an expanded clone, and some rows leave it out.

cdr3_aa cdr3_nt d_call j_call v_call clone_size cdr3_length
CASSELGGGSNYGYTF TGTGCCAGTAGCGAATTAGGGGGAGGTAGTAACTATGGCTACACCTTC - TRBJ1-2 TRBV19 - 16
CASSGGGSNNEQFF TGTGCCAGCAGTGGTGGGGGGTCGAACAATGAGCAGTTCTTC - TRBJ2-1 TRBV28 - 14
CASRDLGNTIYF TGTGCCAGTAGGGATCTTGGAAACACCATATATTTT - TRBJ1-3 TRBV19 - 12
CASIADSSNQPQHF TGTGCCAGCATAGCCGACTCTAGCAATCAGCCCCAGCATTTT - TRBJ1-5 TRBV6-6 - 14
CASSLSGPPGTGELFF TGTGCCAGCAGTTTATCCGGGCCCCCGGGCACCGGGGAGCTGTTTTTT - TRBJ2-2 TRBV28 - 16
CASSIAGAVSSYNEQFF TGTGCCAGTAGTATAGCGGGGGCTGTAAGCTCCTACAATGAGCAGTTCTTC - TRBJ2-1 TRBV19 - 17
CASSARPTGTGIIKDF TGTGCCAGCAGTGCCCGCCCGACAGGGACCGGTATTATAAAGGACTTC TRBD1 TRBJ2-7 TRBV28 - 16
CASSSIGGKEAFF TGTGCCAGCTCTTCGATAGGGGGCAAAGAAGCTTTCTTT TRBD1 TRBJ1-1 TRBV18 once 13
CASKGQGLNTGELFF TGTGCCAGCAAGGGACAGGGGTTGAACACCGGGGAGCTGTTTTTT TRBD1 TRBJ2-2 TRBV2 - 15
CASSVAARLAGDEQFF TGTGCCAGCAGCGTAGCTGCTAGACTAGCGGGGGATGAGCAGTTCTTC TRBD2 TRBJ2-1 TRBV9 - 16
CASKLPLLPYGYTF TGTGCCAGCAAGTTACCCCTCCTGCCCTATGGCTACACCTTC - TRBJ1-2 TRBV28 once 14
CASSVWGAGGPGEQYF TGTGCCAGCAGTGTATGGGGAGCGGGAGGGCCGGGAGAGCAGTACTTC TRBD2 TRBJ2-7 TRBV6-1 - 16
CASSEEGIYNEQFF TGTGCCAGCAGTGAAGAGGGAATCTACAATGAGCAGTTCTTC - TRBJ2-1 TRBV25-1 - 14
CASSPPPQGKGQYF TGTGCCAGCAGCCCGCCCCCACAGGGGAAGGGGCAGTACTTC TRBD1 TRBJ2-7 TRBV28 - 14
CASSEARLKIEKLFF TGTGCCAGCAGTGAAGCTAGACTCAAAATTGAAAAACTGTTTTTT - TRBJ1-4 TRBV6-1 - 15
CASSLLTGQGNTEAFF TGTGCCAGCAGCTTACTTACGGGACAGGGGAACACTGAAGCTTTCTTT TRBD1 TRBJ1-1 TRBV11-2 - 16
CASMAGGRDEQFF TGTGCCAGCATGGCAGGGGGCAGAGATGAGCAGTTCTTC TRBD1 TRBJ2-1 TRBV3-1/TRBV3-2 - 13
CSASGSGYTGELFF TGCAGTGCTAGTGGTAGCGGTTACACCGGGGAGCTGTTTTTT - TRBJ2-2 TRBV20-1 few 14
CASSATSYEQYF TGCGCCAGCAGCGCGACATCCTACGAGCAGTACTTC - TRBJ2-7 TRBV10-1 - 12
CASRRTAPCGYTF TGTGCCAGCAGGCGGACAGCGCCCTGCGGCTACACCTTC - TRBJ1-2 TRBV3-1/TRBV3-2 - 13
CASSLSGTYEQYF TGTGCCAGCAGTCTTTCAGGGACCTACGAGCAGTACTTC - TRBJ2-7 TRBV7-2 - 13
CASSLERDREQYF TGCGCCAGCAGCTTGGAACGGGACAGGGAGCAGTACTTC TRBD1 TRBJ2-7 TRBV5-1 once 13
CASSEAPVTEAFF TGTGCCAGCAGTGAAGCGCCCGTCACTGAAGCTTTCTTT - TRBJ1-1 TRBV6-1 - 13
CASSLDLPGQGNEKLFF TGTGCCAGCAGCTTAGACCTCCCGGGACAGGGGAATGAAAAACTGTTTTTT TRBD1 TRBJ1-4 TRBV5-6 - 17
CASSLESGGVDTQYF TGTGCCAGCAGCTTGGAATCGGGAGGGGTAGATACGCAGTATTTT TRBD2 TRBJ2-3 TRBV5-6 - 15
CATGQGIRETQYF TGTGCCACTGGGCAGGGGATCCGGGAGACCCAGTACTTC - TRBJ2-5 TRBV24-1 - 13
CASSLDHGNYEQYF TGTGCCAGCAGCTTAGATCATGGGAACTACGAGCAGTACTTC - TRBJ2-7 TRBV11-3 - 14
CASSLITSGSTDTQYF TGTGCCAGCAGCTTGATAACTAGCGGTTCCACAGATACGCAGTATTTT TRBD2 TRBJ2-3 TRBV5-6 - 16
CASSKRTGGGGEQYF TGTGCCAGTAGCAAACGGACAGGGGGCGGCGGCGAGCAGTACTTC TRBD1 TRBJ2-7 TRBV19 - 15
CASSIFAGSNEQFF TGTGCCAGTAGTATCTTCGCAGGGAGCAATGAGCAGTTCTTC - TRBJ2-1 TRBV19 - 14
CASSQEPTDTQYF TGCGCCAGCAGCCAAGAACCCACAGATACGCAGTATTTT - TRBJ2-3 TRBV4-1 once 13
CASSTPGLKDEQYF TGTGCCAGTAGTACTCCGGGACTAAAAGACGAGCAGTACTTC TRBD2 TRBJ2-7 TRBV19 - 14
CASSLGSGRREQFF TGTGCCAGCAGCTTAGGAAGCGGGAGAAGGGAGCAGTTCTTC TRBD2 TRBJ2-1 TRBV7-2 - 14
CSVGDPNNSPLHF TGCAGCGTTGGGGACCCGAATAATTCACCCCTCCACTTT - TRBJ1-6 TRBV29-1 - 13
CASSLGGVSYNSPLHF TGTGCCAGCAGTTTAGGGGGGGTGAGCTATAATTCACCCCTCCACTTT - TRBJ1-6 TRBV28 - 16
CASIPGANTEAFF TGTGCCAGCATTCCCGGGGCGAACACTGAAGCTTTCTTT - TRBJ1-1 TRBV28 - 13
CASLPGGLAGEVNEQYF TGTGCCAGCCTTCCCGGAGGACTAGCGGGAGAGGTAAATGAGCAGTACTTC TRBD2 TRBJ2-7 TRBV5-4 - 17
CASSCRLAPEDSYEQYF TGTGCCAGCAGCTGCCGACTAGCTCCCGAGGACTCCTACGAGCAGTACTTC TRBD2 TRBJ2-7 TRBV13 - 17
CASSSEGGEPQHF TGTGCCAGCAGTTCGGAGGGGGGAGAGCCCCAGCATTTT - TRBJ1-5 TRBV7-8 - 13
CASSPSKTVPRTGELFF TGTGCCAGCAGCCCTAGCAAGACGGTCCCTCGGACCGGGGAGCTGTTTTTT - TRBJ2-2 TRBV3-1/TRBV3-2 - 17
CASSLLTGVNALEQYF TGCGCCAGCAGCTTATTGACCGGGGTTAACGCCCTGGAGCAGTACTTC - TRBJ2-7 TRBV5-1 - 16
CASSPLGGTGGNEQFF TGTGCCAGCAGCCCCCTGGGCGGGACAGGGGGTAATGAGCAGTTCTTC TRBD1 TRBJ2-1 TRBV7-3 - 16